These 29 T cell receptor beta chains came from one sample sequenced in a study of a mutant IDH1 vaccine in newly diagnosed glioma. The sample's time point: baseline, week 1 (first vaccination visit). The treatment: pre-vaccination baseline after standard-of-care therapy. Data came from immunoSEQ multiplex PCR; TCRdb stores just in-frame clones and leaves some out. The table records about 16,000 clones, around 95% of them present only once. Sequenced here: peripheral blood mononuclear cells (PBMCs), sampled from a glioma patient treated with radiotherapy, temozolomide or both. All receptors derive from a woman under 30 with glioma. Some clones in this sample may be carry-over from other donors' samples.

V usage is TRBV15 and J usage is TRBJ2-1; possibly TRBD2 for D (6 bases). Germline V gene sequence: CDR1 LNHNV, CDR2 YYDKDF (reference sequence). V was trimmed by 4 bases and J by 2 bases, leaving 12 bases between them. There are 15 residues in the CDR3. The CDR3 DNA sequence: TGTGCCACCAGCATCGGGACTCCTCCCTACAATGAGCAGTTCTTC. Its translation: CATSIGTPPYNEQFF.

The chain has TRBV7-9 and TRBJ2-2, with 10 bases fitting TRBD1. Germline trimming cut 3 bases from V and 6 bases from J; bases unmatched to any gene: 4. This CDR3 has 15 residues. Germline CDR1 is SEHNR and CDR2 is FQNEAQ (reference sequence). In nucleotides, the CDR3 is TGTGCCAGCAGCTTTAGCGGGACAGGGGCCGGGGAGCTGTTTTTT. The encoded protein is CASSFSGTGAGELFF.

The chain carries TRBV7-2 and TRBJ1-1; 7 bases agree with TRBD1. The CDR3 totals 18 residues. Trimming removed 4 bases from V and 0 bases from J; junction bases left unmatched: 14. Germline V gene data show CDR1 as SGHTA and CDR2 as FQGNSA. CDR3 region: CASSSQPTGLIVNTEAFF. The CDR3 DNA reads TGTGCCAGCAGCTCCCAACCGACAGGGTTAATTGTGAACACTGAAGCTTTCTTT. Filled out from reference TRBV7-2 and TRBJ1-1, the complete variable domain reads GAGVSQSPSNKVTEKGKDVELRCDPISGHTALYWYRQSLGQGLEFLIYFQGNSAPDKSGLPSDRFSAERTGGSVSTLTIQRTQQEDSAVYLCASSSQPTGLIVNTEAFFGQGTRLTVV.

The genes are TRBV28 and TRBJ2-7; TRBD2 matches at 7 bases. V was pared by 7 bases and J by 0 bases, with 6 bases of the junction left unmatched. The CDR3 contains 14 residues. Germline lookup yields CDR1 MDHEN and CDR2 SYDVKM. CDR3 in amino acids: CASILSGGSYEQYF. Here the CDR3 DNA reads TGTGCCAGCATCTTGTCGGGGGGCTCCTACGAGCAGTACTTC.

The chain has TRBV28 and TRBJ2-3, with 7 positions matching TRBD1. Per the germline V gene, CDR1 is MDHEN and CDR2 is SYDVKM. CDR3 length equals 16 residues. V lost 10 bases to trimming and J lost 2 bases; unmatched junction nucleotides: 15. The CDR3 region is CAIDPKTGPFTDTQYF. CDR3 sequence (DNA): TGTGCCATCGATCCTAAGACAGGGCCATTCACAGATACGCAGTATTTT. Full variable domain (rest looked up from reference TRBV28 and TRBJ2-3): DVKVTQSSRYLVKRTGEKVFLECVQDMDHENMFWYRQDPGLGLRLIYFSYDVKMKEKGDIPEGYSVSREKKERFSLILESASTNQTSMYLCAIDPKTGPFTDTQYFGPGTRLTVL.

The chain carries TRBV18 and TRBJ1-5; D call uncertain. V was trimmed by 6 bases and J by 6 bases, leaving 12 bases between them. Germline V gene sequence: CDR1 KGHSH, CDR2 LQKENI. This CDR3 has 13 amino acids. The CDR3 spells CASSPLDCQPQHF. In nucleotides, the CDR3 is TGTGCCAGCTCCCCCCTAGATTGTCAGCCCCAGCATTTT.

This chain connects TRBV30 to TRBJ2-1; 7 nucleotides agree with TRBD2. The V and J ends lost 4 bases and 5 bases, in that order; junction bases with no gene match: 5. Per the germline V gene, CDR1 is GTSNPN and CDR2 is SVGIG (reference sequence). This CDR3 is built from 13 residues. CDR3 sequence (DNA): TGTGCCTGGACGGCGGGGGTACACAATGAGCAGTTCTTC. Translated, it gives CAWTAGVHNEQFF. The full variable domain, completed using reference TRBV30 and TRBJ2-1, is SQTIHQWPATLVQPVGSPLSLECTVEGTSNPNLYWYRQAAGRGLQLLFYSVGIGQISSEVPQNLSASRPQDRQFILSSKKLLLSDSGFYLCAWTAGVHNEQFFGPGTRLTVL.

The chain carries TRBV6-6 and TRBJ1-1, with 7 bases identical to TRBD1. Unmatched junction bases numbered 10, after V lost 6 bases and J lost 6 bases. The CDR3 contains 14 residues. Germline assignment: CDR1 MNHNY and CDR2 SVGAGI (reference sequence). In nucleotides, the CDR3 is TGTGCCAGCAGAACAGGGGTCCCCTCCCCTGAAGCTTTCTTT. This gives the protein CASRTGVPSPEAFF.

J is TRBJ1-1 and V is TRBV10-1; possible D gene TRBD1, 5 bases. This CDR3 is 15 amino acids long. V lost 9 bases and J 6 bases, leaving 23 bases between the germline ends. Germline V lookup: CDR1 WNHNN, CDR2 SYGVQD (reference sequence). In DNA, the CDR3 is TGCGCCAGGATCATCGAGATGTTCAGGGTTCCTGAAGCTTTCTTT. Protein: CARIIEMFRVPEAFF.

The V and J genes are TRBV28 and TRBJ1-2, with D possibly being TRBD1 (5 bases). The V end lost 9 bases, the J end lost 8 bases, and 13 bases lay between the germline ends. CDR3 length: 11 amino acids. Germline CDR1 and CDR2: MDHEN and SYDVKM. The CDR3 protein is CASKQDLGYTF. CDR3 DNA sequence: TGTGCCAGTAAACAGGATTTGGGCTACACCTTC.

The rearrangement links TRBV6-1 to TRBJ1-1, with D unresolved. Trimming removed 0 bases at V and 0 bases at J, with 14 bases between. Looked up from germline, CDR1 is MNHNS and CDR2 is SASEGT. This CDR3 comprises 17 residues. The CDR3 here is CASSEAGRGGMNTEAFF. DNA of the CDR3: TGTGCCAGCAGTGAAGCAGGCCGGGGAGGCATGAACACTGAAGCTTTCTTT.

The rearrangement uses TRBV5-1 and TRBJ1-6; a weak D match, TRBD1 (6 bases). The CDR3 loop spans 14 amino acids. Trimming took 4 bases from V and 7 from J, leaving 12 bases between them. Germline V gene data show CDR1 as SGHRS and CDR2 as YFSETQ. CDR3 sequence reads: CASSIETGNSPLHF. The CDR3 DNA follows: TGCGCCAGCAGCATAGAAACAGGGAATTCACCCCTCCACTTT.

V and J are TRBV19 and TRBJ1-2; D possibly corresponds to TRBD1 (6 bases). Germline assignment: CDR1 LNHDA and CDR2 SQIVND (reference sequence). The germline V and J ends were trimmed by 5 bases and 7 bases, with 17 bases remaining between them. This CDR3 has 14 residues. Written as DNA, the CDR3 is TGTGCCAGTAGTCTCGGCCGGGGGGGCAGTGGCTACACCTTC. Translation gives CASSLGRGGSGYTF.

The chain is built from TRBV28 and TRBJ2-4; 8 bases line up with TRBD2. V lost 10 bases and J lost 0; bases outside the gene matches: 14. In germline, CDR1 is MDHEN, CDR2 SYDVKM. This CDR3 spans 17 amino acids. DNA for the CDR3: TGTGCCATCCGCGGTACTAGCGGTCCTCTAGCCAAAAACATTCAGTACTTC. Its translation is CAIRGTSGPLAKNIQYF.

The CDR3 sequence is CAGQLDPGNSPLHF. CDR3 in DNA: TGTGCCGGACAGCTGGACCCGGGGAATTCACCCCTCCACTTT. The V gene is TRBV6-6, the J gene TRBJ1-6; weak D call: TRBD1 (6 bases). The CDR3 spans 14 residues. Looked up from germline, CDR1 is MNHNY and CDR2 is SVGAGI (reference sequence). V lost 11 bases, J lost 7 bases, and 18 bases lay in between.

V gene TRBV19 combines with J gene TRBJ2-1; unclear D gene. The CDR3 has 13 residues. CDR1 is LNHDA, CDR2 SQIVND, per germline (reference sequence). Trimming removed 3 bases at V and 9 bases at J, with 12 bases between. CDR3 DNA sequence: TGTGCCAGTAGTATTCTTAAGTGGGGTGAGCAGTTCTTC. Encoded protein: CASSILKWGEQFF.

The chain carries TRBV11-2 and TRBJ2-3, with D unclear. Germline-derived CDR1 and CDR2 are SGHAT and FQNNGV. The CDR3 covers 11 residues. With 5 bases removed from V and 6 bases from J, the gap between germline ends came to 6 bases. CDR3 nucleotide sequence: TGTGCCAGCAGCCAAGGGGATACGCAGTATTTT. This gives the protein CASSQGDTQYF.

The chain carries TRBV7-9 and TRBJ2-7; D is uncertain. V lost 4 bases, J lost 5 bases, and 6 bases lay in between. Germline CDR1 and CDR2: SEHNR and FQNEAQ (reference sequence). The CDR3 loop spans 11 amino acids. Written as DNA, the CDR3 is TGTGCCAGCAGCTCGTTTGACGAGCAGTACTTC. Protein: CASSSFDEQYF.

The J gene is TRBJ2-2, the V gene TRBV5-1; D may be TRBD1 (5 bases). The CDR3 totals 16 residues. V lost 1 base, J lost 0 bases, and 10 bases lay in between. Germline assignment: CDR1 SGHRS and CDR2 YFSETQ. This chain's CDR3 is CASSLTTGPNTGELFF. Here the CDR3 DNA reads TGCGCCAGCAGCTTGACCACAGGACCGAACACCGGGGAGCTGTTTTTT.

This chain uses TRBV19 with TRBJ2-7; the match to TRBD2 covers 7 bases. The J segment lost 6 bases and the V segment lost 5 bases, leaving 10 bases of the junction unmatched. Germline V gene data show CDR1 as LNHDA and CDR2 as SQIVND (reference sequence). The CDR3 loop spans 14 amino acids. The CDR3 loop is CASSSKAGYVEQYF. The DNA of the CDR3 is TGTGCCAGTAGTTCCAAAGCGGGATACGTCGAGCAGTACTTC.

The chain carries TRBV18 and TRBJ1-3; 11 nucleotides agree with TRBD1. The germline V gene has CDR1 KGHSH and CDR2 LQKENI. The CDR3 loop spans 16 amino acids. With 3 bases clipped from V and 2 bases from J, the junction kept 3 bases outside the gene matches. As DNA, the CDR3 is TGTGCCAGCTCACCGATGGGACAGGGGGCTGGAAACACCATATATTTT. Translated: CASSPMGQGAGNTIYF. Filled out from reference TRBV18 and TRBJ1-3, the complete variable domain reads NAGVMQNPRHLVRRRGQEARLRCSPMKGHSHVYWYRQLPEEGLKFMVYLQKENIIDESGMPKERFSAEFPKEGPSILRIQQVVRGDSAAYFCASSPMGQGAGNTIYFGEGSWLTVV.

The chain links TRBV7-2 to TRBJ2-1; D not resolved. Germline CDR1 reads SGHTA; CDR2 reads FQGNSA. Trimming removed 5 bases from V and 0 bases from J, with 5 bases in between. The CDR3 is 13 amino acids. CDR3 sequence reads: CASSRSSYNEQFF. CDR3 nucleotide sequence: TGTGCCAGCAGCCGGAGCTCCTACAATGAGCAGTTCTTC.

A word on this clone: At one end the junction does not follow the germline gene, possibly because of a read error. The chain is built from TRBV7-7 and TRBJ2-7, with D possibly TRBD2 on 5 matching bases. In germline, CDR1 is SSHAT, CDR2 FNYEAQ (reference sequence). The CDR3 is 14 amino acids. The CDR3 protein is CASSLFSGSYEQYF. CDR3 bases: TGTGCTAGCAGCTTATTCAGCGGCAGCTACGAGCAGTACTTC.

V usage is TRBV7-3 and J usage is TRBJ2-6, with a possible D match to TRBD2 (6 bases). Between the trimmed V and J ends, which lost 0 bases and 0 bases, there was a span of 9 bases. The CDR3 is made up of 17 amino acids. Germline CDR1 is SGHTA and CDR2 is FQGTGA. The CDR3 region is CASSLTSGGSGANVLTF. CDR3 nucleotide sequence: TGTGCCAGCAGCTTAACTTCCGGGGGCTCTGGGGCCAACGTCCTGACTTTC.

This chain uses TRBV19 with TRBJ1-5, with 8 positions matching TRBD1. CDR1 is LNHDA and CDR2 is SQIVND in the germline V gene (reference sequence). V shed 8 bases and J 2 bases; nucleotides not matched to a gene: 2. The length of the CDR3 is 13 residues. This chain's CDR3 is CASQQGGNQPQHF. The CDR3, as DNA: TGTGCCAGTCAACAGGGGGGCAATCAGCCCCAGCATTTT.

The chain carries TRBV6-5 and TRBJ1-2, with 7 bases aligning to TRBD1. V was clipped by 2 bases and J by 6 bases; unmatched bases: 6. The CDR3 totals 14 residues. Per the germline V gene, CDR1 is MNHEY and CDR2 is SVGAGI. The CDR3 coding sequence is TGTGCCAGCAGTTACCTGACAGGGTTGGATGGCTACACCTTC. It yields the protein CASSYLTGLDGYTF.

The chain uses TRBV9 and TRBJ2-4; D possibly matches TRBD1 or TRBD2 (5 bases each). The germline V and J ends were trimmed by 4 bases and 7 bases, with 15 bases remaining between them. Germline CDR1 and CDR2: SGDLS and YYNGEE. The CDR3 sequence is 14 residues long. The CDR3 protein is CASSTGTVGNIQYF. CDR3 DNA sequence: TGTGCCAGCAGCACCGGGACGGTGGGGAACATTCAGTACTTC.

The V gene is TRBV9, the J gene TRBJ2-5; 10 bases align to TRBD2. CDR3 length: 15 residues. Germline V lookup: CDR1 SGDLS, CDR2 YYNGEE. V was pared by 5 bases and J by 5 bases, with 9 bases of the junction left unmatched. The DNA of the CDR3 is TGTGCCAGCAGTGATGGGACTAGCGTTTTTGAGACCCAGTACTTC. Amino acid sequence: CASSDGTSVFETQYF.

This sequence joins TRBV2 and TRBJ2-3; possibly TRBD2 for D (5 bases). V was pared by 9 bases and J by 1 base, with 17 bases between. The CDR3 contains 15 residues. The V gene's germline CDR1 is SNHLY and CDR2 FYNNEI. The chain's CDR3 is CARLYHGVCTDTQYF. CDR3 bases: TGTGCCAGACTATACCACGGGGTTTGCACAGATACGCAGTATTTT.